This entry lists 2 T cell receptor beta chains sequenced from one sample in a study of T cell responses to AZD1222 COVID-19 vaccine. Clones were sequenced by immunoSEQ multiplex PCR, and TCRdb holds only the in-frame ones, with some missing. The table lists 100,000 or so clones, 88% of them singletons. The sample consisted of peripheral blood, taken on day 0 of AZD1222 vaccination. Receptors originate from an adult in good health.

This clone was picked up one time. The chain joins TRBV28 to TRBJ1-1, with D possibly being TRBD1 (6 bases). This CDR3 has 13 amino acids. The V end lost 7 bases, the J end lost 8 bases, and 17 bases lay between the germline ends. Germline V lookup: CDR1 MDHEN, CDR2 SYDVKM. CDR3 sequence reads: CASKPGGQLEAFF. Here the CDR3 DNA reads TGTGCCAGCAAACCCGGAGGACAGCTGGAAGCTTTCTTT.

The chain combines TRBV19 with TRBJ1-5; D not resolved. Per the germline V gene, CDR1 is LNHDA and CDR2 is SQIVND (reference sequence). There are 13 residues in the CDR3. Trimming took off 4 bases at V and 5 bases at J, with 9 bases between the two ends. In DNA, the CDR3 is TGTGCCAGTAGTACCCAGCGGGATCAGCCCCAGCATTTT. This translates into CASSTQRDQPQHF.